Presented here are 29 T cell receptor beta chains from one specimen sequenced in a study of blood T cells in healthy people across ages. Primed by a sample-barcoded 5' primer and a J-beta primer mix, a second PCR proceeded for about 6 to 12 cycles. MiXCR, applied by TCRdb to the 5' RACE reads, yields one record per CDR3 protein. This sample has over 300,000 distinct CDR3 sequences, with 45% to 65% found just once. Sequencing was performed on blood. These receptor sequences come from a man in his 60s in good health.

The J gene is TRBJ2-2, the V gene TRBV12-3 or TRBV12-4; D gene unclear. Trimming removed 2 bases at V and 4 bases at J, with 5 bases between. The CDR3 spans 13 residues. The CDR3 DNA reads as TGTGCCAGCAGTTTATACAGCACCGGGGAGCTGTTTTTT. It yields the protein CASSLYSTGELFF.

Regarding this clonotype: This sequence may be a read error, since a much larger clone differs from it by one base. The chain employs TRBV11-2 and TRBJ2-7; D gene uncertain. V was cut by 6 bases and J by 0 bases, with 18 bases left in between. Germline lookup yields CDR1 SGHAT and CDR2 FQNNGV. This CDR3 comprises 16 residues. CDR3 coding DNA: TGTGCCAGCAGGCCCGACCGAAAATTTAACTCCTACGAGCAGTACTTC. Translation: CASRPDRKFNSYEQYF.

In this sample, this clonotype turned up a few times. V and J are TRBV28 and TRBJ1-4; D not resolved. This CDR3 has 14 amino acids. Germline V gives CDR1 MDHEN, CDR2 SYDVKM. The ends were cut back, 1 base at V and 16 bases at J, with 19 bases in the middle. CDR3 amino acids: CASSLYVRPEHQFF. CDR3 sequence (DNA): TGTGCCAGCAGTTTATATGTGAGGCCGGAACATCAGTTTTTT.

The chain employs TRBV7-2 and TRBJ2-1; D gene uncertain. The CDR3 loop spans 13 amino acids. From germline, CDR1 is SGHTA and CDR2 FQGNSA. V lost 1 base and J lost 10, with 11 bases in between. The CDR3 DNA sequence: TGTGCCAGCAGCTTAGAGGGTGCGGCGGAGCAGTTCTTC. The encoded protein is CASSLEGAAEQFF.

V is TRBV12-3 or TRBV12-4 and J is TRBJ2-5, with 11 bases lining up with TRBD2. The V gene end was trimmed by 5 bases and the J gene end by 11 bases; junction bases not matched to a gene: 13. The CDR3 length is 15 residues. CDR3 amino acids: CASSINSGGAGEQYF. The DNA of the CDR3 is TGTGCCAGCAGTATCAATAGCGGGGGGGCCGGAGAGCAGTACTTC.

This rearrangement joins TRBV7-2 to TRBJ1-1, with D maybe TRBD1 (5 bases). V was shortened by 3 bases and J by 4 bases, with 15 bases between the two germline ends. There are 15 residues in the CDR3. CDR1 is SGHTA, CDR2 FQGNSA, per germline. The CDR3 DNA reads TGTGCCAGCAGCTTGGCCGGCGGGGGTGGCACTGAAGCTTTCTTT. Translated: CASSLAGGGGTEAFF.

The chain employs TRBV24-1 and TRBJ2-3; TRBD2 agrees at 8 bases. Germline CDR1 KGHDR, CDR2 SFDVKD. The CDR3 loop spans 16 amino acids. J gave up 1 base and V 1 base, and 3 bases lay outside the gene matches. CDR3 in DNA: TGTGCCACCAGTGATTTCGGGCGGGAGGGCACAGATACGCAGTATTTT. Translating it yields CATSDFGREGTDTQYF.

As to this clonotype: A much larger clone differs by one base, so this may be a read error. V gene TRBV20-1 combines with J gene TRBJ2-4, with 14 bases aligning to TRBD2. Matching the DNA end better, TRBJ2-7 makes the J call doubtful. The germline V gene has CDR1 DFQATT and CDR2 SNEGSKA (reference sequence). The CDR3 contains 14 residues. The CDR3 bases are TGCAGTGCTCCCTGGACTAGCGGGAGGTTCGAGCAGTACTTC. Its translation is CSAPWTSGRFEQYF.

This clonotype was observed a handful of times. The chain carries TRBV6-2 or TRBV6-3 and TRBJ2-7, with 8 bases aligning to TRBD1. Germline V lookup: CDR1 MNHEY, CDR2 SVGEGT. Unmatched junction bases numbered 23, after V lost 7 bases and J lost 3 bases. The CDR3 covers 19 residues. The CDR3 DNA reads TGTGCCAGCATTCCAGGGGGCAGGGCCTTTTCTGCGGAGATCTACGAGCAGTACTTC. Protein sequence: CASIPGGRAFSAEIYEQYF.

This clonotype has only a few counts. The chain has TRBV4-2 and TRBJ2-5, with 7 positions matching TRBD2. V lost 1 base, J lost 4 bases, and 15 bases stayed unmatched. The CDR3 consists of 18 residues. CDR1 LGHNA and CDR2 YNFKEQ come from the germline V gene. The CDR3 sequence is CASSQGIEGGRVIETQYF. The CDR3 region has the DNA TGTGCCAGCAGCCAAGGGATTGAGGGAGGGAGGGTCATAGAGACCCAGTACTTC.

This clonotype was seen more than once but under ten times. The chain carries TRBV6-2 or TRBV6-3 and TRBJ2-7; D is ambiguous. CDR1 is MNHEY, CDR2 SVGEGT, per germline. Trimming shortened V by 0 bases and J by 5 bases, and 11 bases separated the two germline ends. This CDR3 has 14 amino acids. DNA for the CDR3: TGTGCCAGCAGTTACTCGATATCTCGGAACGAGCAGTACTTC. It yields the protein CASSYSISRNEQYF.

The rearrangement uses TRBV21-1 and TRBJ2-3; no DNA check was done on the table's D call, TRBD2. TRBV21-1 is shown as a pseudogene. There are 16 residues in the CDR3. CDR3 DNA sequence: TGTGCCAGCAGCAAAGCGGGCGGGAGGCCCACAGATACGCAGTATTTT. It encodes CASSKAGGRPTDTQYF.

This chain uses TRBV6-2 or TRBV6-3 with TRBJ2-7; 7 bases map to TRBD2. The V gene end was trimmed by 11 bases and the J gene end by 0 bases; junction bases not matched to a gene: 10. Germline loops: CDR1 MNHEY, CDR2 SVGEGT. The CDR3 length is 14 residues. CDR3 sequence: CAGIGRRDSYEQYF. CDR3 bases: TGTGCCGGCATCGGGAGGAGGGACTCCTACGAGCAGTACTTC.

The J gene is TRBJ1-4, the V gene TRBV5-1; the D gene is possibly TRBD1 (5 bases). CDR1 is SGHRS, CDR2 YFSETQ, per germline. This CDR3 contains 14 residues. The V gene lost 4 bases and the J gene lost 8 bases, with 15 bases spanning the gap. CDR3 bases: TGCGCCAGCAGCCCGGGGGGGGACGGCGAAAAACTGTTTTTT. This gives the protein CASSPGGDGEKLFF.

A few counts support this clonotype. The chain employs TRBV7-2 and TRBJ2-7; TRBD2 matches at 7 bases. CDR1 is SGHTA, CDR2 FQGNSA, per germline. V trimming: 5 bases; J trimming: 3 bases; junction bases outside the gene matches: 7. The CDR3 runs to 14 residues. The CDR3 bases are TGTGCCAGCAGCGCCAACACGGGAGGCTACGAGCAGTACTTC. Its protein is CASSANTGGYEQYF.

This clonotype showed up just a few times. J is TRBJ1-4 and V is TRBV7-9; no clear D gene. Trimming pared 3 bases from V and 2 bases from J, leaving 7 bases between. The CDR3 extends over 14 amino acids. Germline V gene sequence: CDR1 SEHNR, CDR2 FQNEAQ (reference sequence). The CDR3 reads CASSFEGTNEKLFF. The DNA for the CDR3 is TGTGCCAGCAGCTTCGAAGGGACTAATGAAAAACTGTTTTTT. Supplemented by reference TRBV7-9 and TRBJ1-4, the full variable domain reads DTGVSQNPRHKITKRGQNVTFRCDPISEHNRLYWYRQTLGQGPEFLTYFQNEAQLEKSRLLSDRFSAERPKGSFSTLEIQRTEQGDSAMYLCASSFEGTNEKLFFGSGTQLSVL.

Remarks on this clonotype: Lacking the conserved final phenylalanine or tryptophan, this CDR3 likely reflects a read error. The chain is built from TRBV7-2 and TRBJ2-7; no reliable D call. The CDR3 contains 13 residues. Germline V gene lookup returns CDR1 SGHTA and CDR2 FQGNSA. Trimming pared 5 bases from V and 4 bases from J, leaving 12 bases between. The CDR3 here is CASSDQPTYEQYY. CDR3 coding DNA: TGTGCCAGCAGCGATCAGCCAACATACGAGCAGTACTAC.

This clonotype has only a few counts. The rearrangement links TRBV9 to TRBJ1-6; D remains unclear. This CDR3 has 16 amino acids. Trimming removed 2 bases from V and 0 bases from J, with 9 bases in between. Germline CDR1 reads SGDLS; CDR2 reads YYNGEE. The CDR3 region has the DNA TGTGCCAGCAGCGTGGACCTGAGCTCCTATAATTCACCCCTCCACTTT. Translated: CASSVDLSSYNSPLHF.

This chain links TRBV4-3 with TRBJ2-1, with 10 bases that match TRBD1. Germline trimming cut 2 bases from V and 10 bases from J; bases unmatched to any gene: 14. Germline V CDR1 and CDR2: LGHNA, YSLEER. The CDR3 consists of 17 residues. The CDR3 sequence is CASSQTTGTGVRGEQFF. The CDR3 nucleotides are TGCGCCAGCAGCCAAACGACCGGGACAGGGGTGCGAGGGGAGCAGTTCTTC.

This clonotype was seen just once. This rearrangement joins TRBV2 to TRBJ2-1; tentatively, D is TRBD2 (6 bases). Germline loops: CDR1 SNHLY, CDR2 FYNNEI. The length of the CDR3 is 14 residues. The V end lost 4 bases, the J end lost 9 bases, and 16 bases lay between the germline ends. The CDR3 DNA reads TGTGCCAGCAGTGCACACCCCCAGGGAGGTGAGCAGTTCTTC. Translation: CASSAHPQGGEQFF.

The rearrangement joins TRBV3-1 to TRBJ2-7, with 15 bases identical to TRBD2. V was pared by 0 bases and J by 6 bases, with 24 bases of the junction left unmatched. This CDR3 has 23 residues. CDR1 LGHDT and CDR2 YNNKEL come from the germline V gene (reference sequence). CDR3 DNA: TGTGCCAGCAGCCAAGACTCCGGGACAGGGGGCTGTGGACTAGCGGGAGGGCCGGCCGAGCAGTACTTC. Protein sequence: CASSQDSGTGGCGLAGGPAEQYF.

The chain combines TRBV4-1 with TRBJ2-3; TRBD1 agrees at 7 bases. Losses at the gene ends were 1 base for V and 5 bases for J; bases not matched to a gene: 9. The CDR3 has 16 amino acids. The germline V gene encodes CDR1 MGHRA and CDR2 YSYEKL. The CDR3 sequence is CASSQGQGVTGDTQYF. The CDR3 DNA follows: TGCGCCAGCAGCCAAGGGCAGGGGGTGACAGGAGATACGCAGTATTTT.

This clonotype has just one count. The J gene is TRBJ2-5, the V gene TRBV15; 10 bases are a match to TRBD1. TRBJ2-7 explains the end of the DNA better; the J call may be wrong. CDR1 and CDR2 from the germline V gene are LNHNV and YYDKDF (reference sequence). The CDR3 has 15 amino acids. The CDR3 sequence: CATSRGDRGSHEQYF. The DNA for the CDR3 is TGTGCCACCAGCAGAGGGGACAGGGGATCCCACGAGCAGTACTTC.

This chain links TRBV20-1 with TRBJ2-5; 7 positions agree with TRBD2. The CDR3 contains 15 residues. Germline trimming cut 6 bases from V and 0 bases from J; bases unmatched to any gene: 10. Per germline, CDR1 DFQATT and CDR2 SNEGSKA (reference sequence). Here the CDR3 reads CSAPEWEGYQETQYF. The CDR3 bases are TGCAGTGCCCCCGAATGGGAGGGGTACCAAGAGACCCAGTACTTC.

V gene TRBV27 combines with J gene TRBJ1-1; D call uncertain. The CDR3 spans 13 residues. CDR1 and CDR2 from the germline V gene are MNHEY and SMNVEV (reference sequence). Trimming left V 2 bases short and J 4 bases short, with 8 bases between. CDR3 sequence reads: CASSLRPSTEAFF. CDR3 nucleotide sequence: TGTGCCAGCAGTTTAAGGCCGTCCACTGAAGCTTTCTTT.

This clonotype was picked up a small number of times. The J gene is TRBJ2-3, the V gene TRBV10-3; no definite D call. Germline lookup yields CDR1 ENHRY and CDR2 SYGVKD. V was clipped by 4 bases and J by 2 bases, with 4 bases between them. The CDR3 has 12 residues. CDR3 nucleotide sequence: TGTGCCATCAGTGGAAACACAGATACGCAGTATTTT. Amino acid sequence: CAISGNTDTQYF.

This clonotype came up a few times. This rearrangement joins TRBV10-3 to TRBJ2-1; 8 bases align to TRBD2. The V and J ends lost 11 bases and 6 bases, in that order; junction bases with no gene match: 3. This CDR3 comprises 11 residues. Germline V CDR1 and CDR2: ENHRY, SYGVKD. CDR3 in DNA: TGTGCCGTCGGGGGGGGCAATGAGCAGTTCTTC. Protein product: CAVGGGNEQFF.

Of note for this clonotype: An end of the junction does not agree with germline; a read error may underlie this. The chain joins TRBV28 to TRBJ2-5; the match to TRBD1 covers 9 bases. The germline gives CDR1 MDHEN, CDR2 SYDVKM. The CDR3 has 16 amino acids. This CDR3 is CTSSSSGTGYSNEQYF. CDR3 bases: TGTACCAGCAGTTCCTCCGGGACAGGGTATAGCAATGAGCAGTACTTC.

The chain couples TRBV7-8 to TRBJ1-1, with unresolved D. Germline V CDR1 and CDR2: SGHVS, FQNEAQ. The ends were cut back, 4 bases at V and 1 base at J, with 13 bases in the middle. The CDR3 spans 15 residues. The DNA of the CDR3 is TGTGCCAGCAGCTCGCGTCGCATCTCGAACACTGAAGCTTTCTTT. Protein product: CASSSRRISNTEAFF.